This T cell receptor (beta chain) was found in a study of T cell responses to AZD1222 COVID-19 vaccine. General study points: Baseline seropositivity occurred in only 5 to 7 AZD1222 recipients. In a largely white British group with more females than males, clonal diversity was possibly underestimated. Distributed over spike, vaccine-associated CD4 TCRs predominated at 160-218 and 743-854. No repertoire was sampled before or during the peak T cell response, only after it.

A word on this clone: The antigen is not known.

Assay used: immunoSEQ multiplex PCR; TCRdb lists only in-frame clones, some missing. The sample holds approximately 150,000 clones, approximately 90% seen once. The clonotype was recovered from an adult in good health. The material was peripheral blood, obtained on day 0 of MenACWY control vaccination.

The CDR3 region has the DNA TGTGCCAGCAGCCCTAGCATCGAGACCCAGTACTTC. Translating gives CASSPSIETQYF. This chain links TRBV7-9 with TRBJ2-5; the D gene is possibly TRBD2 (5 bases). The ends were cut back, 5 bases at V and 5 bases at J, with 9 bases in the middle. Germline V gene sequence: CDR1 SEHNR, CDR2 FQNEAQ (reference sequence). CDR3 size: 12 residues.